The 5 T cell receptor beta chains listed next were all sequenced from one sample in a study of shared clonotypes between healthy human individuals. Naive CD8 isolation took CD45RO-negative cells positively selected for CCR7 and excluded terminally differentiated effector memory CD45RA+ cells. Libraries were prepared by immunoSEQ multiplex PCR; TCRdb keeps only in-frame clonotypes and omits some of them. This table holds 600,000 or so clones, 95% to 98% found once. The sequenced sample consisted of naive CD8+ T cells sorted from blood. The origin of the receptors is a man aged 25-40 years in good health.

The V gene is TRBV30, the J gene TRBJ2-2, with no clear D. The CDR3 runs 15 residues. Trimming pared 0 bases from V and 7 bases from J, leaving 15 bases between. The germline CDR1 and CDR2 sequences are GTSNPN and SVGIG (reference sequence). The CDR3 protein is CAWSVPANLGGELFF. In DNA, the CDR3 is TGTGCCTGGAGTGTACCCGCTAATTTGGGCGGGGAGCTGTTTTTT.

A word on this clone: Other DNA sequences in this specimen translate into the identical CDR3. The chain recombines TRBV7-9 with TRBJ1-1; the D is unclear. CDR1 is SEHNR and CDR2 is FQNEAQ in the germline V gene (reference sequence). This CDR3 has 12 residues. Trimming removed 1 base at V and 8 bases at J, with 8 bases between. The chain's CDR3 is CASSLGGSEAFF. The CDR3 DNA is TGTGCCAGCAGCTTAGGCGGCTCCGAAGCTTTCTTT.

This clone was detected only once. This chain links TRBV6-1 with TRBJ2-1; D is tentatively TRBD1 or TRBD2 (5 bases each). CDR1 MNHNS and CDR2 SASEGT come from the germline V gene. The CDR3 is 12 amino acids. The CDR3 DNA follows: TGTGGAACGGGGCTTTCCTACAATGAGCAGTTCTTC. Translated, it gives CGTGLSYNEQFF.

The chain employs TRBV5-1 and TRBJ2-7, with D perhaps TRBD2 (7 bases). The CDR3 sequence is 18 residues long. CDR1 and CDR2 (germline): SGHRS, YFSETQ. The V gene lost 0 bases and the J gene lost 3 bases, with 22 bases spanning the gap. In nucleotides, the CDR3 is TGCGCCAGCAGCTTGGACTCTAGGGGGGGAAGTTCCCACTACGAGCAGTACTTC. It encodes CASSLDSRGGSSHYEQYF.

The rearrangement joins TRBV6-6 to TRBJ2-3; 8 bases line up with TRBD1. V dropped 5 bases and J dropped 5; count of bases not matched to a gene: 12. The CDR3 runs 16 residues. Germline CDR1 MNHNY, CDR2 SVGAGI (reference sequence). The CDR3 DNA follows: TGTGCCAGCAGTCTCTCGGGACAGGTGGGGATAGATACGCAGTATTTT. Protein product: CASSLSGQVGIDTQYF.